This T cell receptor (beta chain) came from a study of cytomegalovirus exposure and HLA in healthy donors. V gave up 7 bases and J gave up 5 bases, with 8 bases separating them. The CDR3 is 11 residues long. With regard to this clone: Its antigen is unknown.

Sequencing was performed with immunoSEQ multiplex PCR; in TCRdb, only in-frame clones are kept and a portion is missing. The repertoire consists of tens of thousands of clones, with about 92% occurring once and the leading ten covering about 1.1%. Study conclusions and caveats: The listing of roughly 160 TCR beta chains classed them as cytomegalovirus-associated.

Sequencing was done on a sample of PBMCs. The chain recombines TRBV23-1 with TRBJ1-1; D is unresolved. TRBV23-1 is treated as an ORF (open reading frame) with a function not yet certain. The clonotype originates from a man aged 18 to 30 in good health and CMV-seronegative. CDR3 nucleotide sequence: TGCGCCAGCATCCCCGAGACTGAAGCTTTCTTT. Amino acid sequence: CASIPETEAFF.